These 14 T cell receptor beta chains share one sample of origin, sequenced in a study of T cell repertoires in cytomegalovirus infection. TCRdb reprocessed the reads with MiXCR, giving one entry per CDR3 protein. The profile shows fewer than 1,000,000 distinct CDR3 sequences, roughly 30% of them singletons. These receptors have no identified antigens. Sequenced material: cultured CD8+ T cells from PBMCs, taken from culture after CMV antigen stimulation. These TCRs come from a human donor in good health (CMV status not recorded). Some clones in this sample may be carry-over from other donors' samples.

This clonotype has ten or more counts. CDR3 sequence reads: CASASQAGPLTDTQYF. The CDR3 DNA sequence: TGTGCCAGCGCCTCCCAAGCGGGGCCATTGACAGATACGCAGTATTTT. The chain is built from TRBV7-2 and TRBJ2-3, with 7 nucleotides matching TRBD2. V was clipped by 8 bases and J by 3 bases; unmatched bases: 14. This CDR3 spans 16 amino acids. Germline V CDR1 and CDR2: SGHTA, FQGNSA.

The CDR3, as DNA: TGTGCCAGCAGCTACGGGGGTCCTGCTCGAGTCAATCAGCCCCAGCATTTT. Translated, it gives CASSYGGPARVNQPQHF. V usage is TRBV6-1 and J usage is TRBJ1-5; TRBD1 might be the D (5 bases). The CDR3 has 17 residues. Germline V gene lookup returns CDR1 MNHNS and CDR2 SASEGT. Trimming shortened V by 6 bases and J by 3 bases, and 21 bases separated the two germline ends.

Points on this clonotype: This may arise from a read error, as a much more abundant clone is one base away. The chain recombines TRBV29-1 with TRBJ1-2; possibly TRBD1 for D (5 bases). CDR1 is SQVTM and CDR2 is ANQGSEA in the germline V gene. V was clipped by 6 bases and J by 6 bases, with 23 bases between them. This CDR3 has 15 residues. Here the CDR3 DNA reads TGCAGCGTCGAGGGAAGGGGTGATCTGTTCAATGGCTACACCTTC. Amino acid sequence: CSVEGRGDLFNGYTF.

The V and J genes are TRBV6-2 or TRBV6-3 and TRBJ1-2; D gene uncertain. This CDR3 has 15 amino acids. The V gene's germline CDR1 is MNHEY and CDR2 SVGEGT. V was cut by 7 bases and J by 6 bases, with 21 bases left in between. The DNA of the CDR3 is TGTGCCAGCACCCGGGGAACGGGGTTCATGGATGGCTACACCTTC. This translates into CASTRGTGFMDGYTF.

In this sample, this clonotype turned up a few times. CDR3 coding DNA: TGTGCCAGCAGTTCGGGAGGGCCGTTAGGCGAGCAGTACGTC. Translation: CASSSGGPLGEQYV. This chain uses TRBV27 with TRBJ2-7; 8 positions agree with TRBD2. The trim removed 4 bases at V and 6 bases at J, leaving 8 bases unmatched. The CDR3 length is 14 residues. Germline V gene lookup returns CDR1 MNHEY and CDR2 SMNVEV (reference sequence).

The V call is TRBV27, the J call TRBJ2-2; TRBD2 might be the D (7 bases). The CDR3 consists of 16 residues. Trimming left V 3 bases short and J 2 bases short, with 13 bases between. Germline-derived CDR1 and CDR2 are MNHEY and SMNVEV (reference sequence). CDR3: CASSLRGPQNTGELFF. The DNA for the CDR3 is TGTGCCAGCAGTTTGCGGGGGCCCCAAAACACCGGGGAGCTGTTTTTT.

V gene TRBV28 combines with J gene TRBJ2-3; 8 positions agree with TRBD2. Losses at the gene ends were 7 bases for V and 0 bases for J; bases not matched to a gene: 6. There are 15 residues in the CDR3. CDR1 is MDHEN, CDR2 SYDVKM, per germline. In DNA, the CDR3 is TGTGCCAGCACCTCGGGAGGGCGGAGCACAGATACGCAGTATTTT. Its translation: CASTSGGRSTDTQYF. The whole variable domain, filled in from reference TRBV28 and TRBJ2-3, reads DVKVTQSSRYLVKRTGEKVFLECVQDMDHENMFWYRQDPGLGLRLIYFSYDVKMKEKGDIPEGYSVSREKKERFSLILESASTNQTSMYLCASTSGGRSTDTQYFGPGTRLTVL.

There are a few counts of this clonotype. The genes are TRBV7-9 and TRBJ2-5; D may be TRBD2 (6 bases). Per germline, CDR1 SEHNR and CDR2 FQNEAQ (reference sequence). The CDR3 consists of 14 residues. V was clipped by 5 bases and J by 4 bases, with 14 bases between them. The CDR3 bases are TGTGCCAGCAGCGTCGAATGGGAGGTAGAGACCCAGTACTTC. This sequence encodes CASSVEWEVETQYF. Full variable domain (rest looked up from reference TRBV7-9 and TRBJ2-5): DTGVSQNPRHKITKRGQNVTFRCDPISEHNRLYWYRQTLGQGPEFLTYFQNEAQLEKSRLLSDRFSAERPKGSFSTLEIQRTEQGDSAMYLCASSVEWEVETQYFGPGTRLLVL.

The V gene is TRBV27, the J gene TRBJ2-1, with D uncertain. The CDR3 contains 12 residues. Per the germline V gene, CDR1 is MNHEY and CDR2 is SMNVEV (reference sequence). Trimming pared 3 bases from V and 9 bases from J, leaving 9 bases between. CDR3 coding DNA: TGTGCCAGCAGTTTTTGGCAGCGTGAGCAGTTCTTC. Translation gives CASSFWQREQFF.

V is TRBV7-2 and J is TRBJ1-2; TRBD1 might be the D (5 bases). V was trimmed by 1 base and J by 10 bases, leaving 10 bases between them. CDR3 length: 12 residues. CDR1 is SGHTA, CDR2 FQGNSA, per germline. The CDR3 loop is CASSLGGGNYTF. The DNA of the CDR3 is TGTGCCAGCAGCTTAGGGGGGGGGAACTACACCTTC.

Regarding this clonotype: Lacking the conserved final phenylalanine or tryptophan, this CDR3 likely reflects a read error. The J gene is TRBJ1-4, the V gene TRBV4-1; D uncertain. The CDR3 is made up of 16 amino acids. Germline V gives CDR1 MGHRA, CDR2 YSYEKL. V lost 3 bases, J lost 0 bases, and 11 bases lay in between. The CDR3 DNA reads as TGCGCCAGCAGCCACCCCTTGATAACAACTAATGAAAAACTGTTTTTA. Protein product: CASSHPLITTNEKLFL.

The chain carries TRBV10-3 and TRBJ2-7; D might be TRBD1 (5 bases). Germline V gene lookup returns CDR1 ENHRY and CDR2 SYGVKD. The CDR3 sequence is 15 residues long. The germline V and J ends were trimmed by 1 base and 0 bases, with 10 bases remaining between them. CDR3 region: CAISEFDSSSYEQYF. The CDR3 DNA follows: TGTGCCATCAGTGAGTTCGACAGTAGCTCCTACGAGCAGTACTTC.

This clonotype was detected only a few times. This sequence joins TRBV12-3 or TRBV12-4 and TRBJ1-4; possible D gene TRBD1, 5 bases. V was pared by 6 bases and J by 8 bases, with 16 bases between. CDR3 length equals 14 residues. The CDR3 region has the DNA TGTGCCAGCAGCCCGGGGCGCTTCCAGGAAAAACTGTTTTTT. This sequence encodes CASSPGRFQEKLFF.

This clonotype has a handful of counts. CDR3 in amino acids: CATSEARDNKLEQFF. CDR3 sequence (DNA): TGTGCCACCAGTGAAGCCCGGGACAATAAACTTGAGCAGTTCTTC. The genes are TRBV24-1 and TRBJ2-1, with D possibly matching TRBD1 (6 bases). The CDR3 covers 15 residues. The germline gives CDR1 KGHDR, CDR2 SFDVKD. Trimming removed 4 bases at V and 9 bases at J, with 18 bases between.